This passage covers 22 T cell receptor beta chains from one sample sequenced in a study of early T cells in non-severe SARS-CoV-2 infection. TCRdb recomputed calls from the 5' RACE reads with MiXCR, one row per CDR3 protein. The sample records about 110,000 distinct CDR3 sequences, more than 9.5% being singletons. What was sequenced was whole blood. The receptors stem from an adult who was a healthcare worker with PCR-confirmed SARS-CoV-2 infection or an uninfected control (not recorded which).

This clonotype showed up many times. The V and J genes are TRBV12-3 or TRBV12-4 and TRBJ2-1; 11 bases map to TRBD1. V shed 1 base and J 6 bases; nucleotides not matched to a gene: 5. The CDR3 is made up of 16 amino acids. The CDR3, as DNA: TGTGCCAGCAGTTTAGACCGGGACAGGGGGGTCAATGAGCAGTTCTTC. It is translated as CASSLDRDRGVNEQFF.

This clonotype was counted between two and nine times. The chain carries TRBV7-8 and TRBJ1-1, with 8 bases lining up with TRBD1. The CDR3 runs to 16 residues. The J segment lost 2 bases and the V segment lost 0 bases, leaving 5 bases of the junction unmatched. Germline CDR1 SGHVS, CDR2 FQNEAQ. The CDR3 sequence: CASSLAVGQENTEAFF. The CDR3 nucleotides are TGTGCCAGCAGCTTAGCGGTGGGACAGGAAAACACTGAAGCTTTCTTT.

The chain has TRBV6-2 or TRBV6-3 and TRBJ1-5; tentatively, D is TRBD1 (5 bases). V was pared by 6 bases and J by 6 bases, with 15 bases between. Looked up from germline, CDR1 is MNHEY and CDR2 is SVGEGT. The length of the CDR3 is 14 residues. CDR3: CASRYDSYSQPQHF. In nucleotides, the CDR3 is TGTGCCAGCAGATATGACAGTTACAGTCAGCCCCAGCATTTT.

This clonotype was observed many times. The CDR3 nucleotides read TGTGCCATCAGTGCTGGGGCCGGGGAGCTGTTTTTT. It encodes CAISAGAGELFF. The gene calls are TRBV10-3 and TRBJ2-2; no firm D call. In germline, CDR1 is ENHRY, CDR2 SYGVKD. V lost 4 bases and J lost 6, with 6 bases in between. CDR3 size: 12 residues.

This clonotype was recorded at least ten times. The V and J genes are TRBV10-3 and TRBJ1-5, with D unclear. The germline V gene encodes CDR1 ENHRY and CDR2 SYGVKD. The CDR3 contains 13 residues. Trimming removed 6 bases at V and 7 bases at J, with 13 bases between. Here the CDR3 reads CAISQEVRQPQHF. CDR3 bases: TGTGCCATCAGCCAGGAAGTACGCCAGCCCCAGCATTTT.

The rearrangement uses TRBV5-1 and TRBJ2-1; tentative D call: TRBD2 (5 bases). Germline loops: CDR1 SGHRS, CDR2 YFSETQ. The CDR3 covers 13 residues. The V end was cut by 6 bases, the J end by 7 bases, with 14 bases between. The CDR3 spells CASTRGIGNEQFF. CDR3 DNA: TGCGCCAGCACGCGAGGGATCGGAAATGAGCAGTTCTTC.

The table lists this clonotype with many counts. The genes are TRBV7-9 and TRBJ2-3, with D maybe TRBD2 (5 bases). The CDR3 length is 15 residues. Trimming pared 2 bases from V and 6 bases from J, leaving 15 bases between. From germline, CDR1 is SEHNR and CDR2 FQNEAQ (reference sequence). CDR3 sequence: CASSLSRAPSDTQYF. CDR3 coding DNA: TGTGCCAGCAGCTTATCGCGGGCGCCCTCGGATACGCAGTATTTT.

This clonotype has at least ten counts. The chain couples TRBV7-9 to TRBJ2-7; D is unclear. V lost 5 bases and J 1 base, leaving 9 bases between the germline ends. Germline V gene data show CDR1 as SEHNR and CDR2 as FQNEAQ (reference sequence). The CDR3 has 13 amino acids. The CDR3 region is CASSHPGSYEQYF. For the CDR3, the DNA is TGTGCCAGCAGCCACCCTGGATCCTACGAGCAGTACTTC.

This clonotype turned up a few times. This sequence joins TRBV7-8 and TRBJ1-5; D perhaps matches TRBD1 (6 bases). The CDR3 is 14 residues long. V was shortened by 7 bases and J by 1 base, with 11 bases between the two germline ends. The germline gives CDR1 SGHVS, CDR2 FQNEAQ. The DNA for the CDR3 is TGTGCCAGCAAATTGGGGGCCAGCAATCAGCCCCAGCATTTT. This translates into CASKLGASNQPQHF.

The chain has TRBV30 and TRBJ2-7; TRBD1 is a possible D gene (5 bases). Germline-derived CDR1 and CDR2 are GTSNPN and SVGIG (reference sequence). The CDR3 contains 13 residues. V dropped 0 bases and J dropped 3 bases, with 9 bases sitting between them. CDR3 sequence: CAWSVRQFYEQYF. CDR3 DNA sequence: TGTGCCTGGAGTGTACGACAGTTCTACGAGCAGTACTTC.

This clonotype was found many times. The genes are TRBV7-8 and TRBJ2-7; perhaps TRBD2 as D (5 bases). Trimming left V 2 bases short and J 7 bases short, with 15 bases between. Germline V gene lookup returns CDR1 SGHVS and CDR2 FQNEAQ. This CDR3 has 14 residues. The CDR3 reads CASSLWLRSGEQYF. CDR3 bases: TGTGCCAGCAGCTTATGGCTCAGGTCGGGGGAGCAGTACTTC.

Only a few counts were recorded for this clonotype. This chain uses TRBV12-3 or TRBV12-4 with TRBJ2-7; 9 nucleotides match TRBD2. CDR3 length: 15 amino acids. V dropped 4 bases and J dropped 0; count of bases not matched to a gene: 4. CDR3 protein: CASSSVAGVSYEQYF. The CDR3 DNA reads TGTGCCAGCAGTTCCGTAGCGGGAGTCTCCTACGAGCAGTACTTC.

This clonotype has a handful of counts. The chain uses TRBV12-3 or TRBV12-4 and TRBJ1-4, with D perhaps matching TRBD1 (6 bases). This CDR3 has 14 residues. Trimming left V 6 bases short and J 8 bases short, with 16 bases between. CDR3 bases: TGTGCCAGCAGGAGGGACACAGGAGGAGAAAAACTGTTTTTT. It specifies CASRRDTGGEKLFF.

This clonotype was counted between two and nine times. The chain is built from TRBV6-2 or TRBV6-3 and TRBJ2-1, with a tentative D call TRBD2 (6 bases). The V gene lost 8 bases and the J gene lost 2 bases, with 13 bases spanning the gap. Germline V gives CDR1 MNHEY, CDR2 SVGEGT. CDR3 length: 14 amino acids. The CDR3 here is CASEQRTTYNEQFF. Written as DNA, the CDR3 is TGTGCCAGCGAGCAGAGGACTACCTACAATGAGCAGTTCTTC.

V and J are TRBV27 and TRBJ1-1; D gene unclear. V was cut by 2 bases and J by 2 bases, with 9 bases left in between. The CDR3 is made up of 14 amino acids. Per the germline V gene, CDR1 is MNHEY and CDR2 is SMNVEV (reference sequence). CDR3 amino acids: CASSLNGPNTEAFF. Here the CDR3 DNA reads TGTGCCAGCAGTTTAAATGGACCCAACACTGAAGCTTTCTTT.

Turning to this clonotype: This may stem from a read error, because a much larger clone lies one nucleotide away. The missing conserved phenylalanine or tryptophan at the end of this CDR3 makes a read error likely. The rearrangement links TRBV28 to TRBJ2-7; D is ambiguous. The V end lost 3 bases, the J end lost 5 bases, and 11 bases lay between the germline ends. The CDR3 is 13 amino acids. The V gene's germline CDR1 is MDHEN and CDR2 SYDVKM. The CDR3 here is CASSLGLVHEQYL. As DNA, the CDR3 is TGTGCCAGCAGTTTGGGTCTAGTGCACGAGCAGTACCTC.

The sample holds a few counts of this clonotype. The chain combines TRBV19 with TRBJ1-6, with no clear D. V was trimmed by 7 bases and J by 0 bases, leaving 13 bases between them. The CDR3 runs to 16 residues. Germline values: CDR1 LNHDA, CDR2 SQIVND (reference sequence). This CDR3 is CASTAIPSSYNSPLHF. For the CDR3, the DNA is TGTGCCAGTACTGCGATACCGAGCTCCTATAATTCACCCCTCCACTTT.

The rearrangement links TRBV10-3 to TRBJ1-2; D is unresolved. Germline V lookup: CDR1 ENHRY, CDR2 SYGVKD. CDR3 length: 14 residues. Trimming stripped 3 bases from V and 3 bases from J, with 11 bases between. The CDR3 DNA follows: TGTGCCATCAGTGATTATACGGCGGACTATGGCTACACCTTC. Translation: CAISDYTADYGYTF.

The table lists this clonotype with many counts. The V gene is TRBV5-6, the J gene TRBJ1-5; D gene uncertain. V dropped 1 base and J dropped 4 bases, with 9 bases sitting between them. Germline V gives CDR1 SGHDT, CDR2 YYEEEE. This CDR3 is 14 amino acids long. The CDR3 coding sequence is TGTGCCAGCAGCTTGTATGGAAGGAATCAGCCCCAGCATTTT. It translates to CASSLYGRNQPQHF.

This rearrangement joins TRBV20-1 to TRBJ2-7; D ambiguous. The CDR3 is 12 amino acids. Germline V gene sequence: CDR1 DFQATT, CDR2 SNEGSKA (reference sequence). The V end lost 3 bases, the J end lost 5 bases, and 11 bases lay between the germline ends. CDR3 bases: TGCAGTGCTAGTGGCCGGGTCGACGAGCAGTACTTC. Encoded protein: CSASGRVDEQYF.

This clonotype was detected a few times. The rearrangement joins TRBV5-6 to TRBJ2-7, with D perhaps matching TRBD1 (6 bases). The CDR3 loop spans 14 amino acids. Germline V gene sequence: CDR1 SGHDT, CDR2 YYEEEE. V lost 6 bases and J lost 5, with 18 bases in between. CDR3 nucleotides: TGTGCCAGCACCCCTGGGACATGGGTCCACGAGCAGTACTTC. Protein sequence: CASTPGTWVHEQYF.

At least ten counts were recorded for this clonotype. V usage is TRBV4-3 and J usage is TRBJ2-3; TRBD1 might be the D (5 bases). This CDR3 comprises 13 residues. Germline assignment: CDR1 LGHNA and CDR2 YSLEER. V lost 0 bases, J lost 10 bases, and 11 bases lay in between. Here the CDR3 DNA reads TGCGCCAGCAGCCAAGATCACAGGAATGCGCAGTATTTT. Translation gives CASSQDHRNAQYF.